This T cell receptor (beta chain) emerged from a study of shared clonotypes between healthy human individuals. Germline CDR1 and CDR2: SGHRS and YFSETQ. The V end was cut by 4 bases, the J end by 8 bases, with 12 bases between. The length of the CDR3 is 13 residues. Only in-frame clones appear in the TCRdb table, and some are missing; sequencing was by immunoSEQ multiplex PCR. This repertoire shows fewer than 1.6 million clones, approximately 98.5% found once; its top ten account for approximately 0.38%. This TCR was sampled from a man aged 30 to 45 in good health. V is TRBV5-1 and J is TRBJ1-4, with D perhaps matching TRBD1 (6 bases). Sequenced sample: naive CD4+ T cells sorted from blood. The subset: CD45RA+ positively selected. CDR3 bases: TGCGCCAGCAGCAAAGGAGGGGGGGAAAAACTGTTTTTT. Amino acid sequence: CASSKGGGEKLFF.